This T cell receptor beta chain appears in the sequencing data of a study of preoperative IRX-2 immunotherapy in early breast cancer. This table comes from immunoSEQ multiplex PCR, and its TCRdb copy is limited to in-frame clones, with some not included. The data contain about 98,000 clones, 80% to 90% of them seen just once; the ten biggest clones take up roughly 1.9%. This CDR3 has 14 residues. Trimming cost V 3 bases and J 1 base; bases outside gene matches: 4. Germline CDR1 reads GTSNPN; CDR2 reads SVGIG (reference sequence). Treatment given: preoperative locoregional IRX-2 cytokine immunotherapy. Samples came from a phase Ib trial of preoperative locoregional IRX-2 cytokine immunotherapy.

Source: tumor tissue, taken after IRX-2 immunotherapy. The TCR originated in a human donor with breast cancer. This rearrangement joins TRBV30 to TRBJ2-7; TRBD1 aligns across 9 bases. In nucleotides, the CDR3 is TGTGCCTGGAGGGGAGGGACAGGGTCCTACGAGCAGTACTTC. Residues: CAWRGGTGSYEQYF.